This T cell receptor (beta chain) was profiled in a study of T cells in tuberculosis. Study-wide results and caveats: Classification accuracy was over 85% (AUROC over 0.85) with the GMM-specific repertoire.

Profiled with immunoSEQ multiplex PCR; TCRdb holds only in-frame clones, not every one. The table lists roughly 40,000 clones, roughly 96% of them singletons. Remarks on this clone: The antigen is not known.

The junction had 7 bases not matched to a gene; V was cut back by 6 bases and J by 5 bases. The germline V gene encodes CDR1 MNHEY and CDR2 SVGAGI. This CDR3 is 14 amino acids long. This clonotype was obtained from a donor aged 5 to 30 with latent tuberculosis or without tuberculosis infection. What was sequenced was PBMCs. This chain links TRBV6-5 with TRBJ1-1; TRBD1 aligns across 9 bases. The CDR3 nucleotides read TGTGCCAGCAGACTAGGGGACAGGGAGACTGAAGCTTTCTTT. Translated, it gives CASRLGDRETEAFF.